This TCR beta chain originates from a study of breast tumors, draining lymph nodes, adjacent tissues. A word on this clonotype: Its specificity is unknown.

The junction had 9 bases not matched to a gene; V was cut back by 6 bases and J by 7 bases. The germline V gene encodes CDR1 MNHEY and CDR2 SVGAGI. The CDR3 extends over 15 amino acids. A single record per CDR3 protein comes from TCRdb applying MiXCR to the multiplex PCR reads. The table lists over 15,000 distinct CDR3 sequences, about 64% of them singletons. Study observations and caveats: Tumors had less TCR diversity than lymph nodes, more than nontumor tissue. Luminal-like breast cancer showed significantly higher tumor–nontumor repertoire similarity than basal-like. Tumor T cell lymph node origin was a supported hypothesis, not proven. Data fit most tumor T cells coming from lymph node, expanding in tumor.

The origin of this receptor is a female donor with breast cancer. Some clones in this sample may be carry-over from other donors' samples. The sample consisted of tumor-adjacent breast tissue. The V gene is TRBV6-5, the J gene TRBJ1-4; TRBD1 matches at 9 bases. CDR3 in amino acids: CASRERQGGGEKLFF. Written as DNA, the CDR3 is TGTGCCAGCAGAGAGAGACAGGGGGGAGGTGAAAAACTGTTTTTT.